The 26 T cell receptor beta chains listed next were all sequenced from one sample in a study of T-cell memory formation after mild COVID-19. TCRdb used MiXCR to reprocess the 5' RACE reads, holding one entry per CDR3 protein. This repertoire shows under 150,000 distinct CDR3 sequences, around a sixth found once; its top ten account for roughly 14%. Sample: PBMCs or a T cell subset sorted from them (not recorded which). These receptors all come from an adult woman who had mild COVID-19 (a few samples of this study predate the infection). Cell type and time point are not known.

This chain joins TRBV3-1 and TRBJ1-5; tentatively, D is TRBD1 (5 bases). Trimming removed 4 bases from V and 5 bases from J, with 9 bases in between. The length of the CDR3 is 13 residues. CDR1 is LGHDT and CDR2 is YNNKEL in the germline V gene (reference sequence). CDR3 protein: CASSRDRDQPQHF. CDR3 nucleotide sequence: TGTGCCAGCAGCCGGGACCGGGATCAGCCCCAGCATTTT.

The rearrangement links TRBV27 to TRBJ2-5; 7 bases fit TRBD2. CDR1 and CDR2 (germline): MNHEY, SMNVEV (reference sequence). V gave up 5 bases and J gave up 1 base; unmatched junction bases: 7. This CDR3 contains 15 residues. The CDR3 region has the DNA TGTGCCAGCAGTAACGGGGGGAGACTCCAAGAGACCCAGTACTTC. Its protein product is CASSNGGRLQETQYF.

The V gene is TRBV12-3 or TRBV12-4, the J gene TRBJ1-1; D is unclear. There are 12 residues in the CDR3. The germline V and J ends were trimmed by 7 bases and 7 bases, with 13 bases remaining between them. Written as DNA, the CDR3 is TGTGCCAGCATCTGCGGGGTTCTTGAAGCTTTCTTT. Residues: CASICGVLEAFF.

V and J are TRBV20-1 and TRBJ2-6; TRBD1 matches 9 bases. Germline CDR1 DFQATT, CDR2 SNEGSKA (reference sequence). The V segment lost 5 bases and the J segment 1 base; nucleotides outside the gene matches: 3. The CDR3 runs 15 residues. CDR3 nucleotide sequence: TGCAGTGCTCCTGGGACAGGGTCTGGGGCCAACGTCCTGACTTTC. As protein: CSAPGTGSGANVLTF.

J is TRBJ2-1 and V is TRBV2; no firm D call. Trimming cost V 1 base and J 2 bases, with 9 bases left between them. The germline V gene encodes CDR1 SNHLY and CDR2 FYNNEI. The CDR3 has 15 amino acids. In DNA form, the CDR3 reads TGTGCCAGCAGTGAAGGCCGGGCCCCCTACAATGAGCAGTTCTTC. Protein product: CASSEGRAPYNEQFF. The complete variable domain, with remaining parts taken from reference TRBV2 and TRBJ2-1, reads EPEVTQTPSHQVTQMGQEVILRCVPISNHLYFYWYRQILGQKVEFLVSFYNNEISEKSEIFDDQFSVERPDGSNFTLKIRSTKLEDSAMYFCASSEGRAPYNEQFFGPGTRLTVL.

For this clonotype: The junction and the germline gene differ at one end; a read error may be behind it. This chain links TRBV6-6 with TRBJ2-1; 7 bases match TRBD1. Per the germline V gene, CDR1 is MNHNY and CDR2 is SVGAGI (reference sequence). The CDR3 totals 14 residues. The CDR3 loop reads CASSYRTGRDELFF. The CDR3, as DNA: TGTGCCAGCAGTTACAGGACAGGTAGGGATGAGCTGTTCTTC.

The genes are TRBV7-9 and TRBJ2-7, with D unresolved. The germline gives CDR1 SEHNR, CDR2 FQNEAQ (reference sequence). Trimming stripped 5 bases from V and 3 bases from J, with 5 bases between. This CDR3 spans 11 amino acids. The CDR3 region is CASSPIYEQYF. Written as DNA, the CDR3 is TGTGCCAGCAGCCCAATCTACGAGCAGTACTTC.

Here the CDR3 reads CASRRGPRGYNEQFF. The CDR3, as DNA: TGTGCCAGCAGACGGGGGCCTCGGGGATACAATGAGCAGTTCTTC. The chain has TRBV6-5 and TRBJ2-1; D could derive from TRBD1 or TRBD2 (6 bases each). CDR1 is MNHEY and CDR2 is SVGAGI in the germline V gene. V was cut by 6 bases and J by 4 bases, with 16 bases left in between. CDR3 length equals 15 residues.

This clonotype was counted only a few times. V usage is TRBV11-2 and J usage is TRBJ2-1; D possibly uses TRBD1 or TRBD2 (5 bases each). Trimming took 4 bases from V and 7 from J, leaving 11 bases between them. This CDR3 contains 13 residues. Per the germline V gene, CDR1 is SGHAT and CDR2 is FQNNGV. This CDR3 is CASSSTGANEQFF. The CDR3 DNA sequence: TGTGCCAGCAGCTCGACCGGGGCTAATGAGCAGTTCTTC.

This clonotype was seen a handful of times. The genes are TRBV5-1 and TRBJ2-1; a possible D gene is TRBD2 (6 bases). CDR1 and CDR2 (germline): SGHRS, YFSETQ. V was cut by 0 bases and J by 7 bases, with 14 bases left in between. The CDR3 length is 15 residues. CDR3 sequence reads: CASSLAGSSLNEQFF. CDR3 nucleotide sequence: TGCGCCAGCAGCTTGGCCGGGAGCTCACTTAATGAGCAGTTCTTC.

This clonotype was counted between two and nine times. The chain uses TRBV24-1 and TRBJ2-4; no definite D call. The V gene lost 5 bases and the J gene lost 7 bases, with 5 bases spanning the gap. CDR3 length equals 11 residues. Germline values: CDR1 KGHDR, CDR2 SFDVKD. The CDR3 is CATSAGNIQYF. CDR3 nucleotide sequence: TGTGCCACCAGTGCTGGGAACATTCAGTACTTC.

The sample holds many counts of this clonotype. The chain combines TRBV7-6 with TRBJ2-1; a possible D gene is TRBD2 (6 bases). The CDR3 has 13 amino acids. Germline CDR1 and CDR2: SGHVS and FNYEAQ. Trimming cost V 1 base and J 9 bases, with 10 bases left between them. CDR3 sequence (DNA): TGTGCCAGCAGCTTAGGGGAGGCCATTGAGCAGTTCTTC. Protein sequence: CASSLGEAIEQFF.

The genes are TRBV7-2 and TRBJ1-1, with 7 bases aligning to TRBD1. CDR1 is SGHTA and CDR2 is FQGNSA in the germline V gene. This CDR3 region has 16 residues. After removal of 3 bases from V and 1 base from J, the junction contained 8 bases not matched to a gene. The CDR3 nucleotides read TGTGCCAGCAGCTTGACAGGGACGAGGCGGAACACTGAAGCTTTCTTT. It codes for CASSLTGTRRNTEAFF.

The rearrangement uses TRBV11-2 and TRBJ1-1; 9 positions agree with TRBD1. V lost 4 bases, J lost 5 bases, and 8 bases stayed unmatched. There are 15 residues in the CDR3. In germline, CDR1 is SGHAT, CDR2 FQNNGV. The CDR3 coding sequence is TGTGCCAGCAGCTGGGAACAGGGGGCTCGGACTGAAGCTTTCTTT. Encoded protein: CASSWEQGARTEAFF.

The rearrangement links TRBV5-1 to TRBJ2-2; 13 nucleotides line up with TRBD2. The CDR3 spans 19 residues. J lost 7 bases, V lost 4 bases, and 16 bases had no gene match. The V gene's germline CDR1 is SGHRS and CDR2 YFSETQ. The CDR3 DNA follows: TGCGCCAGCAGCCGCCTAGGACTAGCGGGGGCCATGCCGGGCGGGGAGCTGTTTTTT. Translated, it gives CASSRLGLAGAMPGGELFF.

Only a few counts were recorded for this clonotype. The J gene is TRBJ2-2, the V gene TRBV5-6; D might be TRBD2 (6 bases). Trimming took 0 bases from V and 5 from J, leaving 23 bases between them. The germline V gene encodes CDR1 SGHDT and CDR2 YYEEEE. The length of the CDR3 is 19 residues. The CDR3 sequence is CASSLVGPRSGRGTGELFF. DNA for the CDR3: TGTGCCAGCAGCTTGGTAGGACCGAGAAGCGGGCGAGGTACCGGGGAGCTGTTTTTT.

The genes are TRBV24-1 and TRBJ2-5; D uncertain. The V end was cut by 0 bases, the J end by 3 bases, with 7 bases between. Per germline, CDR1 KGHDR and CDR2 SFDVKD. The CDR3 spans 14 residues. The CDR3 DNA reads as TGTGCCACCAGTGATTTGTTTGGGGAAGAGACCCAGTACTTC. The encoded protein is CATSDLFGEETQYF.

The CDR3 protein is CASIGTAEAFF. The CDR3 bases are TGCGCCAGCATAGGGACAGCCGAAGCTTTCTTT. J is TRBJ1-1 and V is TRBV5-1; 7 bases line up with TRBD1. From germline, CDR1 is SGHRS and CDR2 YFSETQ. The trim removed 6 bases at V and 8 bases at J, leaving 4 bases unmatched. The CDR3 contains 11 residues. Drawing the rest from reference TRBV5-1 and TRBJ1-1, the complete variable domain is KAGVTQTPRYLIKTRGQQVTLSCSPISGHRSVSWYQQTPGQGLQFLFEYFSETQRNKGNFPGRFSGRQFSNSRSEMNVSTLELGDSALYLCASIGTAEAFFGQGTRLTVV.

A few counts support this clonotype. The chain recombines TRBV5-1 with TRBJ1-5; 11 nucleotides line up with TRBD1. V dropped 5 bases and J dropped 7; count of bases not matched to a gene: 14. Per germline, CDR1 SGHRS and CDR2 YFSETQ. The CDR3 is made up of 17 amino acids. This chain's CDR3 is CASSPLDRGLSGQPQHF. In DNA form, the CDR3 reads TGCGCCAGCAGTCCTTTGGACAGGGGGCTTTCGGGGCAGCCCCAGCATTTT.

There are a few counts of this clonotype. J is TRBJ1-1 and V is TRBV11-3; D might be TRBD1 (6 bases). V gave up 4 bases and J gave up 1 base, with 16 bases separating them. Germline V gene lookup returns CDR1 SGHNT and CDR2 YENEEA. This CDR3 comprises 16 residues. CDR3 loop: CASSSWAGGQNTEAFF. The CDR3 DNA reads as TGTGCCAGCAGCTCCTGGGCGGGGGGCCAGAACACTGAAGCTTTCTTT.

The chain employs TRBV12-3 or TRBV12-4 and TRBJ2-5; D might be TRBD1 (6 bases). The CDR3 is made up of 14 amino acids. V dropped 4 bases and J dropped 1 base, with 10 bases sitting between them. CDR3 protein: CASSSGTFQETQYF. The CDR3, as DNA: TGTGCCAGCAGTTCAGGGACATTCCAAGAGACCCAGTACTTC.

The chain recombines TRBV9 with TRBJ2-3; maybe TRBD1 (5 bases). The germline gives CDR1 SGDLS, CDR2 YYNGEE. Between the trimmed V and J ends, which lost 4 bases and 1 base, there was a span of 19 bases. The CDR3 extends over 17 amino acids. CDR3 in amino acids: CASSRTAGLRGTDTQYF. CDR3 DNA sequence: TGTGCCAGCAGCCGGACGGCTGGTCTCAGGGGCACAGATACGCAGTATTTT.

The J gene is TRBJ1-3, the V gene TRBV11-1; D is unclear. The CDR3 contains 14 residues. V lost 5 bases to trimming and J lost 0 bases, with 8 bases between them. Germline V gene data show CDR1 as SGHAT and CDR2 as FQDESV (reference sequence). CDR3: CASSRTNSGNTIYF. Here the CDR3 DNA reads TGTGCCAGCAGCCGCACGAACTCTGGAAACACCATATATTTT.

This chain uses TRBV30 with TRBJ2-7, with a weak D call TRBD2 (5 bases). From germline, CDR1 is GTSNPN and CDR2 SVGIG (reference sequence). With 7 bases removed from V and 4 bases from J, the gap between germline ends came to 17 bases. This CDR3 comprises 13 residues. CDR3 loop: CAYHQLDRYEQYF. DNA for the CDR3: TGTGCCTACCATCAACTAGACCGTTACGAGCAGTACTTC.

The table lists this clonotype with a few counts. The chain carries TRBV6-1 and TRBJ2-2; D may be TRBD2 (6 bases). V was cut by 5 bases and J by 7 bases, with 14 bases left in between. Germline V gene sequence: CDR1 MNHNS, CDR2 SASEGT. The CDR3 totals 14 residues. The CDR3 DNA is TGTGCCAGCAGTCCCTGGGGAGGAAACGGGGAGCTGTTTTTT. This codes for CASSPWGGNGELFF.

J is TRBJ2-1 and V is TRBV20-1, with 10 bases matching TRBD2. Germline-derived CDR1 and CDR2 are DFQATT and SNEGSKA (reference sequence). CDR3 length equals 17 residues. Unmatched junction bases numbered 9, after V lost 1 base and J lost 3 bases. The CDR3 DNA is TGCAGTGCTAGAGGACCGGGCAGGACTAGCGGCTACAATGAGCAGTTCTTC. Its translation is CSARGPGRTSGYNEQFF.